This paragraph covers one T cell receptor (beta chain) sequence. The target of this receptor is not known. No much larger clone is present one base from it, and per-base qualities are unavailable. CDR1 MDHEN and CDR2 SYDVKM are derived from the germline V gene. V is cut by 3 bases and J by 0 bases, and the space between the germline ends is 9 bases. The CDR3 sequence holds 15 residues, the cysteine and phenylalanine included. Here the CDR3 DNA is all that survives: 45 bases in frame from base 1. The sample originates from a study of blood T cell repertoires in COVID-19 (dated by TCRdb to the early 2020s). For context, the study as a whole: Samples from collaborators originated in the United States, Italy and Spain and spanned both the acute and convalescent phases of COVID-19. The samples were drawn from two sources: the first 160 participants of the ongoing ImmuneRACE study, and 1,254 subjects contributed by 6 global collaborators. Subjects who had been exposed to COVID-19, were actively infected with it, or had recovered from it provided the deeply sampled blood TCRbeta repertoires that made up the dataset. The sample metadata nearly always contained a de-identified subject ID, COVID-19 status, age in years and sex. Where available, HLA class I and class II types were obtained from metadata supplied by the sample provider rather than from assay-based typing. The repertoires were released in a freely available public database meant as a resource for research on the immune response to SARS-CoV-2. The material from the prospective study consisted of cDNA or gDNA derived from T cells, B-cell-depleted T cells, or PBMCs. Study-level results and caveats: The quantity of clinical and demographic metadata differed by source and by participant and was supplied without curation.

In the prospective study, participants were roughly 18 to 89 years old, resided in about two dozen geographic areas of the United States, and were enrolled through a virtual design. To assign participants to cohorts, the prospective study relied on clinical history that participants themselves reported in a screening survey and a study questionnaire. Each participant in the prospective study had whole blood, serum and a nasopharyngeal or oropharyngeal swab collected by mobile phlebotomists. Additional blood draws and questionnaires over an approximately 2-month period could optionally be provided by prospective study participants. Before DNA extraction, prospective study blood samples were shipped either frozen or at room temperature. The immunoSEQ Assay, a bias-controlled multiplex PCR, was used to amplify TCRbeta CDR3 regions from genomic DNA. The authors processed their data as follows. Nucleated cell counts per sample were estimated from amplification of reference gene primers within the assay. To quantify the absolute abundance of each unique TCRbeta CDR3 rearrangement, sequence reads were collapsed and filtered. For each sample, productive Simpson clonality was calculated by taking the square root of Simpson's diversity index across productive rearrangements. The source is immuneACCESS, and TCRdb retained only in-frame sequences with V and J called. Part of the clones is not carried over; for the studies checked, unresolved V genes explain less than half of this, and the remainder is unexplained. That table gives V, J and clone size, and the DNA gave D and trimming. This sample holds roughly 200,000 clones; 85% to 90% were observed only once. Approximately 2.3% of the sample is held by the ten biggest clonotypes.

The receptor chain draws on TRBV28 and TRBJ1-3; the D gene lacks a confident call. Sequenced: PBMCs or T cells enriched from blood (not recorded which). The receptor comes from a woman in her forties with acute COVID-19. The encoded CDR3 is CASSFRGYSGNTIYF. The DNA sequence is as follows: TGTGCCAGCAGTTTTCGGGGATACTCTGGAAACACCATATATTTT. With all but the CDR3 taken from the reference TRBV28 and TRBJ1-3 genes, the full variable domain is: DVKVTQSSRYLVKRTGEKVFLECVQDMDHENMFWYRQDPGLGLRLIYFSYDVKMKEKGDIPEGYSVSREKKERFSLILESASTNQTSMYLCASSFRGYSGNTIYFGEGSWLTVV.